Shown below are 2 T cell receptor beta chains from a single sample sequenced in a study of vaccination and CD4 T cells after COVID-19. Once obtained from cultured CD4+ T cells, the DNA was sequenced using the Oncomine TCR Beta short-read assay. TCRdb re-called the PCR reads through MiXCR, storing one row per CDR3 protein. This table has 20,000 to 25,000 distinct CDR3 sequences, about 32% appearing once. These receptors have no known antigen. Sample time point: late sampling 161 to 241 days after vaccination in a few convalescent patients. Stated treatment: roughly 10-day PBMC culture with coronavirus spike peptide pools or control peptides (ViraFEST assay). The sequenced sample was CD4+ T cells from blood, cultured in vitro, obtained about 7 months after SARS-CoV-2 vaccination. The receptors were gathered from a human donor who had recovered from COVID-19.

With respect to this clonotype: The junction departs from germline at one end; a sequencing error may be responsible. The rearrangement uses TRBV20-1 and TRBJ2-5; TRBD2 matches 12 bases. The CDR3 has 16 amino acids. The germline V gene encodes CDR1 DFQATT and CDR2 SNEGSKA (reference sequence). The CDR3, as DNA: TGCAGTGCTAGATCCTGGACTAGCGGGAAGGGTAAGACCCGGTACTTC. It specifies CSARSWTSGKGKTRYF.

This chain uses TRBV7-8 with TRBJ2-7; 7 bases map to TRBD2. Looked up from germline, CDR1 is SGHVS and CDR2 is FQNEAQ. This CDR3 comprises 17 residues. J lost 2 bases, V lost 5 bases, and 15 bases had no gene match. CDR3 in amino acids: CASSLPYTSARTYEQYF. The CDR3 nucleotides read TGTGCCAGCAGCCTACCGTACACTAGCGCCCGAACCTACGAGCAGTACTTC. The entire variable domain, with the rest obtained from reference TRBV7-8 and TRBJ2-7, is as follows: GAGVSQSPRYKVAKRGQDVALRCDPISGHVSLFWYQQALGQGPEFLTYFQNEAQLDKSGLPSDRFFAERPEGSVSTLKIQRTQQEDSAVYLCASSLPYTSARTYEQYFGPGTRLTVT.